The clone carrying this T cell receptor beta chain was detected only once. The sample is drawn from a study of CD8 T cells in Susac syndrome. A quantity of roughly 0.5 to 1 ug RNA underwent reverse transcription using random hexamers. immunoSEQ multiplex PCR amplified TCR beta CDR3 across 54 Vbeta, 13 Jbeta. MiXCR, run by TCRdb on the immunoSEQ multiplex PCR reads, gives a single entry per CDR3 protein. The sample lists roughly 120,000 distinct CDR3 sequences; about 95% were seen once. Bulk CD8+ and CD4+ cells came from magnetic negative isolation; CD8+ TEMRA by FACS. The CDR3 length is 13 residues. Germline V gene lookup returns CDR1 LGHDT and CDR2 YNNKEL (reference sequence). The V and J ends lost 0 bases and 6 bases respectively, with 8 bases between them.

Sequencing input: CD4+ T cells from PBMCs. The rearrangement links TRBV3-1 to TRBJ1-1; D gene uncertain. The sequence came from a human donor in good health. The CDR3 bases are TGTGCCAGCAGCCAAGAGGGAACTGCTGAAGCTTTCTTT. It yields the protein CASSQEGTAEAFF. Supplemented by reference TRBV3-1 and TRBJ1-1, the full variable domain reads DTAVSQTPKYLVTQMGNDKSIKCEQNLGHDTMYWYKQDSKKFLKIMFSYNNKELIINETVPNRFSPKSPDKAHLNLHINSLELGDSAVYFCASSQEGTAEAFFGQGTRLTVV.